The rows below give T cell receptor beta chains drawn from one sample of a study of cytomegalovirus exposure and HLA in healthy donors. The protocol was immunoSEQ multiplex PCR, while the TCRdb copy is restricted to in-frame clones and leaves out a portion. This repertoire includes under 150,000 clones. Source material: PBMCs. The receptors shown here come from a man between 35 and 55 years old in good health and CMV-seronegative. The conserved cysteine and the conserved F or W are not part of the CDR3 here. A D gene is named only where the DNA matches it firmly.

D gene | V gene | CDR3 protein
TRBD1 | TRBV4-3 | ASSPNRGLETQY
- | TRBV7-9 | ASSLERGGYT
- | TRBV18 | ASSPRRDDSPLH
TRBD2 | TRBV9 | ASSAESGGGHGDTQY
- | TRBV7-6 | ASSPWGGSDEQF
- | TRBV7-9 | ASSFWTLNTGELF
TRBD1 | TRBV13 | ASSSDRGRSPLH
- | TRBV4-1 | ASSQAENLNYGYT
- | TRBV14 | ASSHEWRTGELF
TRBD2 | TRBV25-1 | ASSIGGGAGETQY
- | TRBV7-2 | ASSFQGQGANVLT
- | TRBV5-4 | ASRPGGTDTQY
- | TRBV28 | ASSPVWRRETQY
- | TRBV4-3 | ASSQDRAAANYGYT
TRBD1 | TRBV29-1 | SVGRGDEKLF
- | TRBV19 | ASSRWGTETQY
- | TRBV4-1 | ASSPSRGTDTQY
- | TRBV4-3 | ASSQDLEGSPLH
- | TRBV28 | ASSLQGKGETQY
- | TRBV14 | ASSQDGVEGAANEKLF
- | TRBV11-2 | ASSLRDIPRVYEQY
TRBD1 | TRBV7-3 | ASSRGQGATEAF
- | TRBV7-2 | ASSAGGQRYGYT
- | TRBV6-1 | ASSEGTDYEQY
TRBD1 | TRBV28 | ASNGAGTGKNTEAF
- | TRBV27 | ASSLFAAGERSGANVLT
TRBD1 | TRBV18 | ASSPQQGDNYGYT
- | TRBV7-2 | ASSSEGPRKTQY
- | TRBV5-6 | ASSLAEYGYT
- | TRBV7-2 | ASSPRLDFYEQY
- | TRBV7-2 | ASSLGQGRPDTQY
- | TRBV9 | ASNRGINSPLH
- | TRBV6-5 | ASRVPGGGSEAF
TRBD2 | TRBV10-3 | AISGGRGTTDTQY
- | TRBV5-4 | ASSLVGAREKLF
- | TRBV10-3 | AISDEILYGYT
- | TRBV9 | ASSYSGINQPQH
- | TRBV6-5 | ASSTGQTLYNEQF
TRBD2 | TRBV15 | ATSKAGGRKETQY
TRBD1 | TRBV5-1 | ASSRYPDRGTNEKLF